This TCR beta chain was recorded in a study of T cells in Graves' hyperthyroidism and ophthalmopathy. RNA transcripts yielded amplified TCR beta CDR3 regions. Initially, a first-round RT-PCR of the TCR CDR3 employed the HTBI primer set. TCRdb processed the multiplex PCR reads anew with MiXCR; each CDR3 protein has one entry. The table has about 300,000 distinct CDR3 sequences, roughly an eighth seen once. This CDR3 has 16 residues. J lost 5 bases, V lost 4 bases, and 9 bases had no gene match. Germline V CDR1 and CDR2: KGHSH, LQKENI. Each patient was aged 18 to 65 and had newly diagnosed hyperthyroidism of under 2 months' duration.

Sequenced sample: blood. V and J are TRBV18 and TRBJ2-1; 9 nucleotides match TRBD1. The clonotype was recovered from a woman aged 40-49 years with Graves' hyperthyroidism. The CDR3 here is CASSLLSGTGNNEQFF. DNA of the CDR3: TGTGCCAGCTCACTGCTGAGCGGGACAGGGAACAATGAGCAGTTCTTC.